This T cell receptor beta chain was sequenced in a study of shared clonotypes between healthy human individuals. Some clones are missing from TCRdb's copy, which holds only in-frame ones; the method was immunoSEQ multiplex PCR. Of 950,000 to 1,100,000 clones in the sample, about 75% were seen once. Specimen: memory CD4+ T cells sorted from blood. Stated subset: CD45RA-negative fraction. This TCR came from a man aged 18 to 29 in good health.

This chain's CDR3 is CASSLSKGFLRAEQYF. The CDR3 DNA is TGTGCCAGCAGCTTGTCTAAAGGTTTCCTGAGGGCCGAGCAGTACTTC. The chain combines TRBV5-6 with TRBJ2-5, with TRBD2 as a possible D gene (5 bases). The J call is uncertain, as TRBJ2-7 better fits the DNA end. Germline-derived CDR1 and CDR2 are SGHDT and YYEEEE. There are 16 residues in the CDR3.